Below, 18 T cell receptor beta chains from the same sample are listed, as sequenced in a study of OX40 agonist ivuxolimab in advanced cancers. Assay used: immunoSEQ multiplex PCR; TCRdb lists only in-frame clones, some missing. Of 83,000 or so clones in the sample, roughly 80% were seen once. The sample in question was CD4+ or CD8+ T cells sorted from blood, obtained in a trial of the OX40 agonist ivuxolimab. These receptors were obtained from an adult with an advanced solid tumor such as melanoma, head and neck, liver or kidney cancer.

The V gene is TRBV7-3, the J gene TRBJ1-6; a weak D match, TRBD1 (6 bases). The germline V and J ends were trimmed by 4 bases and 9 bases, with 16 bases remaining between them. The CDR3 covers 15 residues. CDR1 SGHTA and CDR2 FQGTGA come from the germline V gene. The CDR3 bases are TGTGCCAGCAGCTCACAGGGAGGGCTAGGTTCACCCCTCCACTTT. It encodes CASSSQGGLGSPLHF.

The chain recombines TRBV10-3 with TRBJ1-4; a weak D match, TRBD1 (5 bases). The CDR3 loop spans 14 amino acids. Germline V gene lookup returns CDR1 ENHRY and CDR2 SYGVKD. V lost 3 bases to trimming and J lost 8 bases, with 13 bases between them. As DNA, the CDR3 is TGTGCCATCAGTGAAGGGGTTTCCCGGGAAAAACTGTTTTTT. Amino acid sequence: CAISEGVSREKLFF.

This chain links TRBV6-1 with TRBJ1-3, with D hard to call. CDR1 MNHNS and CDR2 SASEGT come from the germline V gene. CDR3 length: 14 residues. V was trimmed by 2 bases and J by 0 bases, leaving 5 bases between them. The CDR3 here is CASSEWGSGNTIYF. CDR3 coding DNA: TGTGCCAGCAGTGAATGGGGCTCTGGAAACACCATATATTTT.

The chain is built from TRBV5-6 and TRBJ2-3; D call uncertain. Germline V CDR1 and CDR2: SGHDT, YYEEEE. The V gene lost 0 bases and the J gene lost 0 bases, with 14 bases spanning the gap. CDR3 length equals 17 residues. The DNA for the CDR3 is TGTGCCAGCAGCTTGGACATCGGTCTTCAGAGCACAGATACGCAGTATTTT. Protein sequence: CASSLDIGLQSTDTQYF.

The V gene is TRBV27, the J gene TRBJ2-5, with D possibly TRBD2 on 5 matching bases. This CDR3 comprises 15 residues. Germline values: CDR1 MNHEY, CDR2 SMNVEV (reference sequence). Between the trimmed V and J ends, which lost 0 bases and 2 bases, there was a span of 10 bases. The DNA for the CDR3 is TGTGCCAGCAGTTTATCGAGGGCATTTCAAGAGACCCAGTACTTC. Protein: CASSLSRAFQETQYF.

J is TRBJ2-1 and V is TRBV4-1; 7 bases match TRBD2. Germline assignment: CDR1 MGHRA and CDR2 YSYEKL. The ends lost 1 base at V and 2 bases at J; junction bases unmatched: 5. The CDR3 consists of 16 residues. The CDR3 DNA is TGCGCCAGCAGCCAAGTTTACGGGACTACCTACAATGAGCAGTTCTTC. Translation gives CASSQVYGTTYNEQFF.

The chain is built from TRBV13 and TRBJ1-2, with D perhaps TRBD1 (6 bases). In germline, CDR1 is PRHDT, CDR2 FYEKMQ (reference sequence). With 6 bases removed from V and 5 bases from J, the gap between germline ends came to 13 bases. The CDR3 is 13 amino acids. CDR3: CASSEGGQYGYTF. CDR3 nucleotide sequence: TGTGCCAGCAGTGAAGGGGGGCAGTATGGCTACACCTTC.

V gene TRBV10-3 combines with J gene TRBJ1-1, with a weak D call TRBD1 (6 bases). Per the germline V gene, CDR1 is ENHRY and CDR2 is SYGVKD. The CDR3 has 14 amino acids. The V and J ends lost 6 bases and 3 bases respectively, with 14 bases between them. The DNA of the CDR3 is TGTGCCATCAGCCGAGCAGGGGAGGACACTGAAGCTTTCTTT. As protein: CAISRAGEDTEAFF.

The chain joins TRBV5-4 to TRBJ2-5; TRBD1 matches 11 bases. Trimming at V came to 2 bases and at J to 4 bases, leaving 4 bases not matched to a gene. CDR1 and CDR2 (germline): SGHNT, YYREEE (reference sequence). The CDR3 consists of 15 residues. Written as DNA, the CDR3 is TGTGCCAGCAGCTTTCCTGGGACAGGGGGAGAGACCCAGTACTTC. It yields the protein CASSFPGTGGETQYF.

As DNA, the CDR3 is TGTGCCACCAGCAGTCCCCTGACAGGTGGAACTAATGAAAAACTGTTTTTT. It codes for CATSSPLTGGTNEKLFF. The chain has TRBV15 and TRBJ1-4, with a possible D match to TRBD1 (6 bases). The germline V and J ends were trimmed by 3 bases and 1 base, with 15 bases remaining between them. The CDR3 totals 17 residues. Germline CDR1 is LNHNV and CDR2 is YYDKDF (reference sequence).

This chain joins TRBV7-9 and TRBJ2-1; 10 nucleotides align to TRBD2. Germline V lookup: CDR1 SEHNR, CDR2 FQNEAQ (reference sequence). CDR3 length equals 17 residues. The trim removed 6 bases at V and 8 bases at J, leaving 16 bases unmatched. In DNA form, the CDR3 reads TGTGCCAGCAGTCTCGGGCTAGCGGGGGCCCTCGGGGATGAGCAGTTCTTC. Its protein is CASSLGLAGALGDEQFF.

This clone was observed a handful of times. The chain uses TRBV6-1 and TRBJ2-2; possible D gene TRBD1, 6 bases. Trimming removed 8 bases at V and 5 bases at J, with 9 bases between. The CDR3 extends over 12 amino acids. Germline-derived CDR1 and CDR2 are MNHNS and SASEGT. The CDR3: CASGQGTGELFF. CDR3 DNA: TGTGCCAGCGGGCAGGGGACCGGGGAGCTGTTTTTT.

The rearrangement joins TRBV7-9 to TRBJ1-1; D not certain. Germline CDR1 and CDR2: SEHNR and FQNEAQ (reference sequence). The CDR3 totals 14 residues. V gave up 5 bases and J gave up 3 bases, with 13 bases separating them. The CDR3 nucleotides are TGTGCCAGCAGCCATGAAATACGGGACACTGAAGCTTTCTTT. This encodes CASSHEIRDTEAFF.

The rearrangement joins TRBV5-5 to TRBJ2-3, with 7 bases matching TRBD1. V shed 5 bases and J 4 bases; nucleotides not matched to a gene: 10. CDR3 length: 15 amino acids. Per the germline V gene, CDR1 is SGHKS and CDR2 is YYEKEE (reference sequence). This chain's CDR3 is CASRRPGGSADTQYF. The CDR3, as DNA: TGTGCCAGCAGGCGTCCAGGGGGTAGTGCAGATACGCAGTATTTT.

This clone was recorded a few times. This sequence joins TRBV6-1 and TRBJ1-5, with 7 bases that match TRBD1. The V gene end was trimmed by 3 bases and the J gene end by 7 bases; junction bases not matched to a gene: 9. The CDR3 contains 15 residues. CDR1 MNHNS and CDR2 SASEGT come from the germline V gene. DNA for the CDR3: TGTGCCAGCAGTGAGGGACAGCAAAGACGACAGCCCCAGCATTTT. Translated, it gives CASSEGQQRRQPQHF.

The rearrangement joins TRBV19 to TRBJ2-1; 8 nucleotides match TRBD1. The CDR3 covers 14 residues. Looked up from germline, CDR1 is LNHDA and CDR2 is SQIVND (reference sequence). V was clipped by 5 bases and J by 7 bases; unmatched bases: 7. CDR3 in amino acids: CASSPRTGNNEQFF. The CDR3 DNA reads TGTGCCAGTAGTCCTCGGACAGGGAATAATGAGCAGTTCTTC. The full variable domain, its missing parts supplied by reference TRBV19 and TRBJ2-1, is DGGITQSPKYLFRKEGQNVTLSCEQNLNHDAMYWYRQDPGQGLRLIYYSQIVNDFQKGDIAEGYSVSREKKESFPLTVTSAQKNPTAFYLCASSPRTGNNEQFFGPGTRLTVL.

This rearrangement joins TRBV6-1 to TRBJ2-3; possible D gene TRBD1, 6 bases. The CDR3 sequence is 13 residues long. V lost 6 bases, J lost 3 bases, and 10 bases lay in between. Germline lookup yields CDR1 MNHNS and CDR2 SASEGT. The CDR3 DNA reads TGTGCCAGCAGCATGAGGGGGACAGATACGCAGTATTTT. Translating gives CASSMRGTDTQYF.

Only a few counts were recorded for this clone. V gene TRBV2 combines with J gene TRBJ2-1; D is unresolved. With 6 bases removed from V and 7 bases from J, the gap between germline ends came to 7 bases. CDR1 is SNHLY, CDR2 FYNNEI, per germline. The CDR3 covers 11 residues. CDR3 nucleotides: TGTGCCAGCAGCCTTAGGAATGAGCAGTTCTTC. Translated: CASSLRNEQFF.